The 12 T cell receptor beta chains below were found in one sample sequenced in a study of breast tumors, draining lymph nodes, adjacent tissues. Axillary draining lymph nodes of breast cancer patients supplied the node samples. TCRdb re-derived calls from the multiplex PCR reads in MiXCR, one entry per CDR3 protein. The data contain some 250,000 distinct CDR3 sequences, nearly 35% of them singletons. Sequencing was performed on axillary lymph node tissue. The receptor source for this set is a female donor with breast cancer. Some clones in this sample may be carry-over from other donors' samples.

This clonotype was recorded many times. The chain combines TRBV6-6 with TRBJ2-7, with a weak D call TRBD2 (6 bases). The V end was cut by 6 bases, the J end by 2 bases, with 14 bases between. The CDR3 loop spans 14 amino acids. From germline, CDR1 is MNHNY and CDR2 SVGAGI (reference sequence). The CDR3, as DNA: TGTGCCAGCAGCCCGGGTAGCGGAACCTACGAGCAGTACTTC. Amino acid sequence: CASSPGSGTYEQYF.

This clonotype was seen repeatedly, ten times or more. The rearrangement joins TRBV25-1 to TRBJ2-7; 7 nucleotides align to TRBD2. Germline values: CDR1 MGHDK, CDR2 SYGVNS. J lost 1 base, V lost 0 bases, and 9 bases had no gene match. CDR3 size: 17 residues. Here the CDR3 DNA reads TGTGCCAGCAGTGAATATGGGCGGGAGAGGGCTTCCTACGAGCAGTACTTC. Translated, it gives CASSEYGRERASYEQYF.

V is TRBV25-1 and J is TRBJ1-3; tentative D call: TRBD1 (5 bases). CDR1 is MGHDK, CDR2 SYGVNS, per germline. The CDR3 has 16 amino acids. The CDR3 loop is CARSPIRPGAGNTIYF. The DNA of the CDR3 is TGTGCTAGATCCCCGATAAGGCCCGGGGCCGGGAACACCATATATTTT.

In its sample, this clonotype was seen a few times. The chain is built from TRBV3-1 and TRBJ2-7; the match to TRBD2 covers 9 bases. Germline assignment: CDR1 LGHDT and CDR2 YNNKEL (reference sequence). V lost 5 bases and J lost 1; bases outside the gene matches: 6. The CDR3 has 15 amino acids. CDR3 loop: CASSAQSGGSYEQYF. The CDR3 region has the DNA TGTGCCAGCAGCGCACAAAGCGGGGGGTCCTACGAGCAGTACTTC.

In its sample, this clonotype was seen many times. The chain couples TRBV19 to TRBJ1-5; TRBD1 is a possible D gene (6 bases). Germline V CDR1 and CDR2: LNHDA, SQIVND (reference sequence). This CDR3 comprises 15 residues. V was clipped by 3 bases and J by 7 bases, with 16 bases between them. The CDR3 nucleotides read TGTGCCAGTAGTATTTCAAGGGGGTCTGGGCAGCCCCAGCATTTT. Its translation: CASSISRGSGQPQHF.

This clonotype has ten or more counts. The chain joins TRBV7-8 to TRBJ1-6; D gene unclear. CDR1 is SGHVS and CDR2 is FQNEAQ in the germline V gene. This CDR3 comprises 14 residues. V was pared by 1 base and J by 5 bases, with 6 bases between. The CDR3, as DNA: TGTGCCAGCAGCTTAGGGGTGGATAATTCACCCCTCCACTTT. This gives the protein CASSLGVDNSPLHF. Filled out from reference TRBV7-8 and TRBJ1-6, the complete variable domain reads GAGVSQSPRYKVAKRGQDVALRCDPISGHVSLFWYQQALGQGPEFLTYFQNEAQLDKSGLPSDRFFAERPEGSVSTLKIQRTQQEDSAVYLCASSLGVDNSPLHFGNGTRLTVT.

This clonotype appeared once. The V and J genes are TRBV9 and TRBJ2-1; 16 bases map to TRBD2. This CDR3 contains 14 residues. Germline CDR1 reads SGDLS; CDR2 reads YYNGEE. V trimming: 7 bases; J trimming: 10 bases; junction bases outside the gene matches: 5. CDR3 amino acids: CASAGTSGGGEQFF. CDR3 DNA: TGTGCCAGCGCCGGGACTAGCGGGGGGGGCGAGCAGTTCTTC. Together with reference TRBV9 and TRBJ2-1, the CDR3 gives the full variable domain: DSGVTQTPKHLITATGQRVTLRCSPRSGDLSVYWYQQSLDQGLQFLIQYYNGEERAKGNILERFSAQQFPDLHSELNLSSLELGDSALYFCASAGTSGGGEQFFGPGTRLTVL.

This clonotype was detected many times. The genes are TRBV19 and TRBJ1-5; 9 bases line up with TRBD1. Looked up from germline, CDR1 is LNHDA and CDR2 is SQIVND (reference sequence). The V gene end was trimmed by 5 bases and the J gene end by 7 bases; junction bases not matched to a gene: 12. This CDR3 contains 16 residues. For the CDR3, the DNA is TGTGCCAGTAGTGACCCCCGGGACAGGGCGAGACAGCCCCAGCATTTT. Amino acids: CASSDPRDRARQPQHF.

This clonotype has a count of ten or more. The chain couples TRBV7-6 to TRBJ1-3; D is ambiguous. The germline gives CDR1 SGHVS, CDR2 FNYEAQ. Trimming took off 1 base at V and 1 base at J, with 5 bases between the two ends. CDR3 length equals 14 residues. Written as DNA, the CDR3 is TGTGCCAGCAGCTTAGGGGTGTCTGGAAACACCATATATTTT. Its translation is CASSLGVSGNTIYF.

This clonotype came up many times. The J gene is TRBJ2-7, the V gene TRBV5-1; 7 nucleotides align to TRBD1. Germline lookup yields CDR1 SGHRS and CDR2 YFSETQ. J gave up 4 bases and V 3 bases, and 7 bases lay outside the gene matches. The CDR3 is 14 residues long. CDR3 residues: CASSSTGLIYEQYF. DNA of the CDR3: TGCGCCAGCAGCTCGACAGGGCTGATATACGAGCAGTACTTC.

The chain carries TRBV20-1 and TRBJ1-1; D may be TRBD1 (5 bases). This CDR3 is built from 14 residues. Germline V CDR1 and CDR2: DFQATT, SNEGSKA (reference sequence). V was trimmed by 0 bases and J by 3 bases, leaving 11 bases between them. The CDR3, as DNA: TGCAGTGCTAGAGATCTGGGCAGGGACACTGAAGCTTTCTTT. Its translation is CSARDLGRDTEAFF.

The table lists this clonotype with a few counts. This CDR3 is CASSRTSGTLYEQYF. The DNA of the CDR3 is TGTGCCAGCAGCAGGACTAGCGGAACCCTTTACGAGCAGTACTTC. V is TRBV5-8 and J is TRBJ2-7; 10 bases agree with TRBD2. CDR1 and CDR2 (germline): SGHTS, YDEGEE. V was clipped by 4 bases and J by 4 bases; unmatched bases: 8. The CDR3 runs to 15 residues.